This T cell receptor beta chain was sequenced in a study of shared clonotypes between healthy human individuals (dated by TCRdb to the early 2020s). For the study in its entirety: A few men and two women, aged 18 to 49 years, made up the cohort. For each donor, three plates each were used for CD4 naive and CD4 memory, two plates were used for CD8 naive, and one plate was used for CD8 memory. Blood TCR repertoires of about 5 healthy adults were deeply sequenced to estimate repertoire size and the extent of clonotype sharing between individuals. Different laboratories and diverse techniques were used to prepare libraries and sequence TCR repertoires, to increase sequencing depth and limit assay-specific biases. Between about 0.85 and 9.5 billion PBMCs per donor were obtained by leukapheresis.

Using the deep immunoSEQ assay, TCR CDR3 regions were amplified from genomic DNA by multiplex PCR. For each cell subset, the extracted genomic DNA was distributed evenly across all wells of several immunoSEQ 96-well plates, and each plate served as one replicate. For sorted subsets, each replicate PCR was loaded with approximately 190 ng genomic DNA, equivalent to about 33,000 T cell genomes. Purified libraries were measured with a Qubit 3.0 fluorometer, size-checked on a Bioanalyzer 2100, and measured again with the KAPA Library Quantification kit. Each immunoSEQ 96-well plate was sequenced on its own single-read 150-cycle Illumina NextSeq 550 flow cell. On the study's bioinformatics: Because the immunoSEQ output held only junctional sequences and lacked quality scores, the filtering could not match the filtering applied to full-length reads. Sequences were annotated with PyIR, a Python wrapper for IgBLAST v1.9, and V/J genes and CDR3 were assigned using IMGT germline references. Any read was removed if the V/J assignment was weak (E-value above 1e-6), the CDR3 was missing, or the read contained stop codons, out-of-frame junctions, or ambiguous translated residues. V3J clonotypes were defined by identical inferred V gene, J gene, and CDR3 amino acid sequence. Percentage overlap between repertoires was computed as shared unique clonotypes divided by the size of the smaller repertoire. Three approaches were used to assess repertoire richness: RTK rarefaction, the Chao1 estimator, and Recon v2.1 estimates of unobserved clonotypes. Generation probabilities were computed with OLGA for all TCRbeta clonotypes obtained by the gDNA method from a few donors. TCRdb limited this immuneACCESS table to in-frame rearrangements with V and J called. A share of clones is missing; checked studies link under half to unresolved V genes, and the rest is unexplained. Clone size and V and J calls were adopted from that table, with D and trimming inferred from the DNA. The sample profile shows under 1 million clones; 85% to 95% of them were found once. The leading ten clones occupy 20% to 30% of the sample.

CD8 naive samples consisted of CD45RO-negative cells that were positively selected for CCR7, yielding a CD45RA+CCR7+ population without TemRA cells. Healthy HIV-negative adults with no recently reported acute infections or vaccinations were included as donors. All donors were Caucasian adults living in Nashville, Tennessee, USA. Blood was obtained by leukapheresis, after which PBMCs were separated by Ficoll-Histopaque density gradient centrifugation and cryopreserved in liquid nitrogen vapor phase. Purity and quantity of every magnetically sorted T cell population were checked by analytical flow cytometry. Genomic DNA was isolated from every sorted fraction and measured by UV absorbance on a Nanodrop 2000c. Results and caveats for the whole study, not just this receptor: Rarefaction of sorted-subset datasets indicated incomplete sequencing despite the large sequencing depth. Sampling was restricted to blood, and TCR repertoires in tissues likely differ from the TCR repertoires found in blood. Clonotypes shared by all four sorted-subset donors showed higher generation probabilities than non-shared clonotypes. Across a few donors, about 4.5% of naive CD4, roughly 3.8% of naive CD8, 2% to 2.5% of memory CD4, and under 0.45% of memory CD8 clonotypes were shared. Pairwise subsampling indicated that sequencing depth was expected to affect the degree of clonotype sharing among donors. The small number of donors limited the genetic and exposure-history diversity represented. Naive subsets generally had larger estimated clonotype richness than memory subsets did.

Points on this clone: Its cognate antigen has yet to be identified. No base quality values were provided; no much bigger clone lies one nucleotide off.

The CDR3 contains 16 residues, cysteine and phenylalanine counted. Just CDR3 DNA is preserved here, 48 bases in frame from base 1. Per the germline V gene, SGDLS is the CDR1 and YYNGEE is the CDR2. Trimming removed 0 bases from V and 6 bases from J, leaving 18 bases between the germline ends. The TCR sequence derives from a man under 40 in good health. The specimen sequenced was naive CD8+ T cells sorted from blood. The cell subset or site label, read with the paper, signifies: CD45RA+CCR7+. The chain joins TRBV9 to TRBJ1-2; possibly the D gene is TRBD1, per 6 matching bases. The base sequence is TGTGCCAGCAGCGTAGCTCTTCGAGGAGGGGGGAATGGCTACACCTTC. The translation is CASSVALRGGGNGYTF.